This TCR beta chain is drawn from a study of T-cell memory formation after mild COVID-19 (dated by TCRdb to about 2021). Background for the entire study: Most TCR sequence clusters were specific to one of the two donors. Longitudinal TCRalpha and TCRbeta repertoire sequencing tracked T-cell clones expanding and contracting after mild COVID-19 in a couple of donors. Two young, previously healthy adult volunteers, one female and one male, were included in the cohort.

Summary of the overall study and its limitations: Contracting CD4+ clones turned up mainly in the CM and EM memory subsets, whereas EMRA was where CD8+ clones were enriched. Balanced CD4/CD8 phenotypes were observed for clones contracting from day 15 to 85, whereas a bias towards CD4+ was observed for a second wave of clones expanding from day 15 to 37. Only a couple of mild cases were covered by the study, and larger cohorts that include severe cases with pre-infection samples were considered necessary. SARS-CoV-2 specificity of the second-wave clones peaking on day 37 was not confirmed. Some responding clones were detected in pre-infection memory, suggesting pre-existing cross-reactive memory T cells joined the SARS-CoV-2 response.

Ficoll-Paque density gradient centrifugation was the method used to isolate PBMCs. V is clipped by 6 bases and J by 1 base, and the sequence between their germline boundaries is 9 bases long. The CDR3 runs 13 residues from the cysteine to the phenylalanine. Just the 39-base CDR3 DNA is kept, in frame starting at base 1. Looking up the germline V gene yields CDR1 MNHEY and CDR2 SVGAGI. Sequencing relied on an Illumina NovaSeq 6000. TCRalpha and TCRbeta cDNA libraries were built by 5'RACE with constant-segment primers, adding sample barcodes and unique molecular identifiers. Trizol reagent was used to extract RNA from every sample. Libraries were amplified in two PCR steps, with a second sample barcode and Illumina TruSeq adapters added in the second step. Sequencing of libraries was performed on an Illumina NovaSeq with 2 x 150 bp paired-end reads. In the original analysis: Demultiplexing of reads and collapsing into UMI-guided consensus sequences were performed with migec v1.2.7. With mixcr v2.1.11, UMI consensuses were aligned to TRA and TRB V and J templates and assembled into clonotypes. Clonotypes were classified as expanded or contracted when called significant by both edgeR and NoisET, with noise models trained on biological replicates. edgeR calls used a false discovery rate-adjusted p below 0.01 and a log2 fold-change threshold of 1. As an exploratory analysis of dynamics, PCA with hierarchical clustering was applied to max-normalized trajectories of the 1000 most abundant clonotypes. Each responding clone was given a CD4 or CD8 phenotype based on the CD4+ and CD8+ repertoires, which had been sequenced separately. The public reads were run again by TCRdb, first through fastp at Q25 and then through MiXCR, and only productive beta chains were kept. All rows with the same CDR3 protein become a single entry with the most common DNA and genes. TCRdb, rather than the study authors, made the V and J calls. Recorded for this sample are roughly 550,000 distinct CDR3 sequences; roughly 21% of them occurred a single time. The ten largest clonotypes hold approximately 12% of the sample.

This clonotype was found many times. There is no known antigen for this receptor. No quality values exist for individual bases; no much larger clone is one base distant. This chain joins TRBV6-5 to TRBJ1-1, and possibly TRBD1, on 6 matching bases. The clonotype originates from an adult woman who had mild COVID-19 (a few samples of this study predate the infection). The sample titles of this study are shuffled in the database, so cell type and time point are left out; the donor was told from shared clones. Sequencing was done on a sample of PBMCs or a T cell subset sorted from them (not recorded which). The encoded CDR3 is CASSPGQNTEAFF. DNA sequence: TGTGCCAGCAGCCCGGGACAGAACACTGAAGCTTTCTTT.